This T cell receptor beta chain was found in a study of blood T cell repertoires in COVID-19. J lost 5 bases, V lost 4 bases, and 14 bases had no gene match. The CDR3 loop spans 17 amino acids. Germline V gives CDR1 LGHNT, CDR2 FRNRAP. Sequencing was performed with immunoSEQ multiplex PCR; in TCRdb, only in-frame clones are kept and a portion is missing. The top ten clones hold 3% to 4% of a sample with some 230,000 clones, over 75% of them seen once. Input material: PBMCs or T cells enriched from blood (not recorded which). The genes are TRBV12-5 and TRBJ2-1, with 7 positions matching TRBD1. This receptor was identified in a woman under 30 in a cohort exposed to, infected with or recovered from COVID-19 (not recorded which). The CDR3 DNA reads as TGTGCTAGTGGTTCCCGAGGGGCCCGGGACAGCAACAATGAGCAGTTCTTC. Protein sequence: CASGSRGARDSNNEQFF.